This entry features one T cell receptor beta chain sequence. What it recognizes is unknown. Samples from alopecia areata patients were lesional scalp punch biopsies and peripheral blood. This entry comes from a study of CD8+ T cells in alopecia areata. Findings and caveats of the study: In patients, TCRs were shared less clearly than in mice, and HLA may possibly be involved.

RNA was extracted and reverse transcribed into cDNA as the sequencing template. Clones were sequenced by immunoSEQ multiplex PCR, and TCRdb holds only the in-frame ones, with some missing. The table includes some 180,000 clones, more than 60% detected once. The material was CD4+ T cells sorted from blood, obtained at week 0. This clonotype was sampled from a human donor with alopecia areata.

The DNA of the CDR3 is TGTGCCAGCTCACCAGAGGGACACCAGCCCCAGCATTTT. Translated: CASSPEGHQPQHF. The chain carries TRBV18 and TRBJ1-5; the D gene is possibly TRBD1 (6 bases). V dropped 2 bases and J dropped 7 bases, with 9 bases sitting between them. This CDR3 contains 13 residues. Germline CDR1 KGHSH, CDR2 LQKENI.